This TCR beta chain is from a study of glioma-infiltrating T cells. Study-wide results and limits: Above-expected tissue-blood divergence occurred in all gliomas, most in low-grade ones. Very few CDR3 sequences were shared between tissue and blood.

Using RNA template, CDR3s of TCR alpha and beta were amplified with iRepertoire arm-PCR. Tissue mRNA or PBMC total RNA, 100-400 ng, went into one-step reverse transcription and amplification. MiXCR, applied by TCRdb to the multiplex PCR reads, yields one record per CDR3 protein. Here the sample spans about 3,000 distinct CDR3 sequences, roughly 17% being singletons. The J segment lost 3 bases and the V segment lost 2 bases, leaving 6 bases of the junction unmatched. The CDR3 consists of 15 residues. Germline loops: CDR1 SGHRS, CDR2 YFSETQ. This clonotype was seen a few times. What it binds is unknown. This receptor was obtained from a human donor with low-grade glioma or glioblastoma, undergoing nonglioma brain surgery, or in good health (not recorded which). The specimen sequenced was glioma tissue, nonneoplastic brain tissue, or PBMCs (not recorded which). The gene calls are TRBV5-1 and TRBJ1-2; 8 nucleotides match TRBD1. The CDR3 region is CASSFQGAYDYGYTF. CDR3 nucleotides: TGCGCCAGCAGCTTTCAGGGGGCGTATGACTATGGCTACACCTTC. Looking up the rest from reference TRBV5-1 and TRBJ1-2 gives the full variable domain: KAGVTQTPRYLIKTRGQQVTLSCSPISGHRSVSWYQQTPGQGLQFLFEYFSETQRNKGNFPGRFSGRQFSNSRSEMNVSTLELGDSALYLCASSFQGAYDYGYTFGSGTRLTVV.